The clone carrying this T cell receptor (beta chain) was seen a single time. Generated by immunoSEQ multiplex PCR, the TCRdb table keeps only in-frame clones and is missing some. The data contain roughly 180,000 clones, over 75% of them singletons. These data come from a study of blood T cell repertoires in COVID-19. CDR3 size: 14 residues. Germline-derived CDR1 and CDR2 are SGHVS and FQNEAQ. V was clipped by 1 base and J by 8 bases, with 12 bases between them. The sequence derives from a man older than 75 with COVID-19, enrolled during active disease. What was sequenced was peripheral blood. The chain has TRBV7-8 and TRBJ2-1; TRBD1 is a possible D gene (6 bases). CDR3 in DNA: TGTGCCAGCAGCTTAGGTCGGCAGGGGTATGAGCAGTTCTTC. Protein product: CASSLGRQGYEQFF.